These 6 T cell receptor beta chains share one sample of origin, sequenced in a study of T cells in Graves' hyperthyroidism and ophthalmopathy. Amplification yielded TCR beta CDR3 regions, with RNA transcripts as the source. First-round RT-PCR with HTBI primers amplified the TCR CDR3 region. TCRdb processed the multiplex PCR reads anew with MiXCR; each CDR3 protein has one entry. Here the sample spans 450,000 to 600,000 distinct CDR3 sequences, 13% to 15% being singletons. Sequenced material: blood. The source of these receptors is a woman aged 40 to 49 with Graves' hyperthyroidism.

Regarding this clonotype: This may be a read error: a much more frequent sequence differs by one nucleotide. This rearrangement joins TRBV19 to TRBJ1-2, with 7 bases that match TRBD1. Germline CDR1 and CDR2: LNHDA and SQIVND (reference sequence). The CDR3 extends over 13 amino acids. CDR3 loop: CGSSIGTEYGYTF. CDR3 nucleotides: TGTGGCAGTAGTATCGGGACAGAGTATGGCTACACCTTC. Full variable domain (missing parts from reference TRBV19 and TRBJ1-2): DGGITQSPKYLFRKEGQNVTLSCEQNLNHDAMYWYRQDPGQGLRLIYYSQIVNDFQKGDIAEGYSVSREKKESFPLTVTSAQKNPTAFYLCGSSIGTEYGYTFGSGTRLTVV.

CDR3 region: CASSLAGSGTYEQYF. As DNA, the CDR3 is TGTGCCAGCAGCTTGGCAGGTTCTGGGACCTACGAGCAGTACTTC. The V gene is TRBV5-6, the J gene TRBJ2-7; D gene ambiguous. The V end was cut by 0 bases, the J end by 2 bases, with 12 bases between. CDR1 is SGHDT, CDR2 YYEEEE, per germline. This CDR3 spans 15 amino acids.

This clonotype was counted ten times or more. The V gene is TRBV5-5, the J gene TRBJ2-3; 16 bases line up with TRBD2. The ends lost 0 bases at V and 3 bases at J; junction bases unmatched: 7. Per the germline V gene, CDR1 is SGHKS and CDR2 is YYEKEE (reference sequence). The CDR3 is made up of 19 amino acids. CDR3 amino acids: CASSLAGLAGGPITDTQYF. The CDR3 DNA reads TGTGCCAGCAGCTTGGCGGGACTAGCGGGAGGGCCGATAACAGATACGCAGTATTTT. Variable domain in full (rest from reference TRBV5-5 and TRBJ2-3): DAGVTQSPTHLIKTRGQQVTLRCSPISGHKSVSWYQQVLGQGPQFIFQYYEKEERGRGNFPDRFSARQFPNYSSELNVNALLLGDSALYLCASSLAGLAGGPITDTQYFGPGTRLTVL.

This clonotype was seen a few times. The genes are TRBV11-2 and TRBJ2-1; unclear D gene. This CDR3 is built from 15 residues. CDR1 is SGHAT, CDR2 FQNNGV, per germline. V lost 3 bases to trimming and J lost 6 bases, with 15 bases between them. The CDR3 sequence: CASSFLVDQTNEQFF. CDR3 DNA sequence: TGTGCCAGCAGCTTTCTCGTGGATCAGACCAATGAGCAGTTCTTC.

The genes are TRBV5-1 and TRBJ2-1; 7 positions agree with TRBD1. The CDR3 has 16 residues. In germline, CDR1 is SGHRS, CDR2 YFSETQ. V shed 10 bases and J 3 bases; nucleotides not matched to a gene: 16. The CDR3 sequence: CAGAAKPRQGYNEQFF. Here the CDR3 DNA reads TGCGCCGGCGCCGCTAAACCTAGACAGGGCTACAATGAGCAGTTCTTC. Combining the CDR3 with reference TRBV5-1 and TRBJ2-1 gives the whole variable domain KAGVTQTPRYLIKTRGQQVTLSCSPISGHRSVSWYQQTPGQGLQFLFEYFSETQRNKGNFPGRFSGRQFSNSRSEMNVSTLELGDSALYLCAGAAKPRQGYNEQFFGPGTRLTVL.

Many counts were recorded for this clonotype. The chain recombines TRBV7-9 with TRBJ2-3; a possible D gene is TRBD1 (6 bases). Deletions cut 5 bases from V and 0 bases from J, with 12 bases between. This CDR3 comprises 15 residues. Germline V CDR1 and CDR2: SEHNR, FQNEAQ (reference sequence). The CDR3 is CASSTRQASTDTQYF. The CDR3 DNA follows: TGTGCCAGCAGCACCAGACAGGCTAGCACAGATACGCAGTATTTT.